A single sample is the source of the 18 T cell receptor beta chains below, sequenced in a study of a mutant IDH1 vaccine in newly diagnosed glioma. No antigen is known for these receptors. Assay used: immunoSEQ multiplex PCR; TCRdb lists only in-frame clones, some missing. The data show about 33,000 clones, roughly 80% seen once. Regarding time point: week 5, during vaccination. The investigators gave 300 ug of mutant IDH1 20-mer peptide in each vaccine dose, together with topical imiquimod. Here the sequenced sample was PBMCs, taken from a glioma patient whose treatment included an IDH1 peptide vaccine. Receptors originate from a man aged 25 to 40 with glioma.

The V gene is TRBV11-3, the J gene TRBJ2-7, with D perhaps given as TRBD1 or TRBD2 (5 bases each). This CDR3 is built from 16 residues. Germline CDR1 is SGHNT and CDR2 is YENEEA. Deletions cut 5 bases from V and 2 bases from J, with 19 bases between. CDR3 DNA sequence: TGTGCCAGCAGCAGAGGTCGGGGCCGAGGGGCCTACGAGCAGTACTTC. As protein: CASSRGRGRGAYEQYF.

This clone has only one observation. V usage is TRBV19 and J usage is TRBJ2-7; possibly TRBD1 or TRBD2 for D (5 bases each). The CDR3 totals 13 residues. The germline V gene encodes CDR1 LNHDA and CDR2 SQIVND (reference sequence). V lost 6 bases and J 6 bases, leaving 15 bases between the germline ends. CDR3 amino acids: CASRRDQGGEQYF. The DNA for the CDR3 is TGTGCCAGTAGAAGGGACCAAGGCGGCGAGCAGTACTTC.

The chain joins TRBV30 to TRBJ2-2; 8 positions agree with TRBD2. Germline CDR1 reads GTSNPN; CDR2 reads SVGIG (reference sequence). The J segment lost 6 bases and the V segment lost 6 bases, leaving 9 bases of the junction unmatched. The CDR3 covers 14 residues. The CDR3 sequence: CACTAGAYAGELFF. The CDR3 DNA reads TGTGCCTGCACAGCGGGAGCTTACGCCGGGGAGCTGTTTTTT.

The chain links TRBV6-1 to TRBJ2-7, with 10 positions matching TRBD1. Germline V gives CDR1 MNHNS, CDR2 SASEGT. V was clipped by 2 bases and J by 4 bases; unmatched bases: 8. The length of the CDR3 is 16 residues. CDR3 nucleotide sequence: TGTGCCAGCAGTGAACCGCCGGGGGACAGGGGTTACGAGCAGTACTTC. Residues: CASSEPPGDRGYEQYF.

The genes are TRBV9 and TRBJ2-7, with 10 bases fitting TRBD1. The V and J ends lost 4 bases and 2 bases, in that order; junction bases with no gene match: 9. The CDR3 runs 16 residues. Looked up from germline, CDR1 is SGDLS and CDR2 is YYNGEE. CDR3 residues: CASSTRPGQGTYEQYF. The CDR3 DNA is TGTGCCAGCAGCACCCGGCCGGGACAGGGGACCTACGAGCAGTACTTC.

This chain links TRBV7-9 with TRBJ2-3, with unresolved D. CDR3 size: 13 residues. From germline, CDR1 is SEHNR and CDR2 FQNEAQ (reference sequence). With 4 bases removed from V and 6 bases from J, the gap between germline ends came to 11 bases. The CDR3 DNA reads as TGTGCCAGCAGCTCCACTCCCCGGGATACGCAGTATTTT. This codes for CASSSTPRDTQYF.

V and J are TRBV4-1 and TRBJ2-7, with 7 bases fitting TRBD1. Trimming at V came to 0 bases and at J to 4 bases, leaving 6 bases not matched to a gene. Germline V gives CDR1 MGHRA, CDR2 YSYEKL. This CDR3 has 15 residues. CDR3 DNA: TGCGCCAGCAGCCAAGATCCAGGGGGTTTATACGAGCAGTACTTC. Its translation is CASSQDPGGLYEQYF.

The V call is TRBV2, the J call TRBJ1-2; D unresolved. CDR3 length: 13 amino acids. V was clipped by 1 base and J by 2 bases, with 5 bases between them. Germline V CDR1 and CDR2: SNHLY, FYNNEI. The CDR3 DNA is TGTGCCAGCAGTGAAGTGAGGAACTATGGCTACACCTTC. Its translation is CASSEVRNYGYTF.

The chain joins TRBV5-1 to TRBJ2-7, with TRBD1 matching over 7 bases. J was trimmed by 1 base and V by 3 bases; bases with no gene match: 10. This CDR3 contains 16 residues. Looked up from germline, CDR1 is SGHRS and CDR2 is YFSETQ. In DNA, the CDR3 is TGCGCCAGCAGCTCCCGGACAGGAGGATCATCCTACGAGCAGTACTTC. Protein product: CASSSRTGGSSYEQYF.

This sequence joins TRBV29-1 and TRBJ2-7; 9 bases line up with TRBD2. The CDR3 runs 14 residues. Germline trimming cut 5 bases from V and 2 bases from J; bases unmatched to any gene: 7. Germline assignment: CDR1 SQVTM and CDR2 ANQGSEA. The CDR3 sequence: CSVLLAGYAYEQYF. DNA for the CDR3: TGCAGCGTTTTACTAGCGGGCTACGCCTACGAGCAGTACTTC.

This chain joins TRBV27 and TRBJ2-7; D gene uncertain. The CDR3 totals 13 residues. Between the trimmed V and J ends, which lost 4 bases and 3 bases, there was a span of 10 bases. Germline CDR1 MNHEY, CDR2 SMNVEV (reference sequence). As DNA, the CDR3 is TGTGCCAGCAGTTACAGTAAAGGCTACGAGCAGTACTTC. Amino acids: CASSYSKGYEQYF.

CDR3 in DNA: TGTGCCACCAGCAGAGATGTCAGGGGGCTTGGTCAGCCCCAGCATTTT. Translated: CATSRDVRGLGQPQHF. This rearrangement joins TRBV15 to TRBJ1-5; 8 bases are shared with TRBD1. The V and J ends lost 0 bases and 6 bases, in that order; junction bases with no gene match: 7. Germline V gene lookup returns CDR1 LNHNV and CDR2 YYDKDF (reference sequence). This CDR3 has 16 residues.

The CDR3 spells CASSLEGNAGGTEAFF. CDR3 DNA sequence: TGCGCCAGCAGCTTGGAGGGTAACGCCGGTGGAACTGAAGCTTTCTTT. V gene TRBV5-1 combines with J gene TRBJ1-1; no reliable D call. This CDR3 is 16 amino acids long. V shed 0 bases and J shed 5 bases, with 17 bases lying between them. Per the germline V gene, CDR1 is SGHRS and CDR2 is YFSETQ.

This clone was seen more than once but under ten times. V and J are TRBV2 and TRBJ1-5; the D is unclear. The CDR3 length is 12 residues. The germline gives CDR1 SNHLY, CDR2 FYNNEI. Trimming pared 6 bases from V and 7 bases from J, leaving 10 bases between. CDR3 bases: TGTGCCAGCAGAGACCCGCAACAGCCCCAGCATTTT. It codes for CASRDPQQPQHF.

This chain joins TRBV7-8 and TRBJ2-7; 7 nucleotides align to TRBD1. The CDR3 runs 14 residues. V gave up 5 bases and J gave up 5 bases; unmatched junction bases: 9. Germline CDR1 reads SGHVS; CDR2 reads FQNEAQ. CDR3 sequence: CASSNEQGYHEQYF. The CDR3 DNA reads TGTGCCAGCAGCAACGAACAGGGGTACCACGAGCAGTACTTC.

This clone appeared once. V usage is TRBV2 and J usage is TRBJ1-2; D is unresolved. Looked up from germline, CDR1 is SNHLY and CDR2 is FYNNEI. The CDR3 length is 16 residues. Trimming pared 6 bases from V and 0 bases from J, leaving 17 bases between. The CDR3 DNA sequence: TGTGCCAGCAGAGAATCATCGTGGGGTGCTAACTATGGCTACACCTTC. Its protein product is CASRESSWGANYGYTF.

The gene calls are TRBV4-1 and TRBJ1-6, with no clear D. This CDR3 has 18 residues. The ends were cut back, 1 base at V and 5 bases at J, with 18 bases in the middle. Germline CDR1 MGHRA, CDR2 YSYEKL. The CDR3 sequence: CASSQVVVMTLNNSPLHF. Written as DNA, the CDR3 is TGCGCCAGCAGCCAAGTGGTCGTTATGACATTAAATAATTCACCCCTCCACTTT.

The chain couples TRBV29-1 to TRBJ2-7; TRBD2 matches 9 bases. Per the germline V gene, CDR1 is SQVTM and CDR2 is ANQGSEA. With V trimmed by 6 bases and J by 2 bases, 8 bases remained unmatched. This CDR3 spans 14 amino acids. In DNA form, the CDR3 reads TGCAGCGTGACAGTTCAGCGGGGGGCCTACGAGCAGTACTTC. Its translation: CSVTVQRGAYEQYF.